Listed below are T cell receptor beta chains from one sample, sequenced in a study of shared clonotypes between healthy human individuals. Libraries were prepared by immunoSEQ multiplex PCR; TCRdb keeps only in-frame clonotypes and omits some of them. The sample lists 2 million to 2.5 million clones, over 90% occurring once. The sample comprised naive CD4+ T cells from PBMCs. Every receptor here comes from a man aged 18-30 years in good health. Some clones in this sample may be carry-over from other donors' samples. Each CDR3 is given with its conserved first and last residue. The order of the fields is J gene, CDR3 length, D gene, clone size, V gene, CDR3 DNA, CDR3 protein. D genes are given only for firm matches. Where a row states a size, it is once, few, many or the class of an expanded clone; other rows omit it.

TRBJ2-7 | 15 | - | - | TRBV18 | TGTGCCAGCTCACCAGATACAACGGGACGCTACGAGCAGTACTTC | CASSPDTTGRYEQYF
TRBJ1-2 | 14 | - | - | TRBV5-1 | TGCGCCAGCAGCTCAACGGGCCTTAACTATGGCTACACCTTC | CASSSTGLNYGYTF
TRBJ2-3 | 15 | TRBD2 | - | TRBV6-6 | TGTGCCAGCAGTTCCGGGACTAGCCTCACAGATACGCAGTATTTT | CASSSGTSLTDTQYF
TRBJ1-5 | 11 | - | - | TRBV28 | TGTGCCAGCAGCGCTGAGCGGCCCCAGCATTTT | CASSAERPQHF
TRBJ1-5 | 14 | - | - | TRBV7-9 | TGTGCCAGCAGCTTATCATGGGGAGGTCAGCCCCAGCATTTT | CASSLSWGGQPQHF
TRBJ2-2 | 14 | - | - | TRBV7-2 | TGTGCCAGCAGCTTAGAAGGGGTTGCCGGGGAGCTGTTTTTT | CASSLEGVAGELFF
TRBJ1-2 | 16 | TRBD1 | - | TRBV7-9 | TGTGCCAGCAGCTTCCGGGGGACAGGGCCGGCCTATGGCTACACCTTC | CASSFRGTGPAYGYTF
TRBJ2-7 | 16 | TRBD2 | once | TRBV2 | TGTGCCAGCAGTGAAGGTTCCCTAGCGGGAAACTACGAGCAGTACTTC | CASSEGSLAGNYEQYF
TRBJ2-6 | 15 | - | - | TRBV28 | TGTGCCAGCAGTTTAGGAAGCTCTGGGGCCAACGTCCTGACTTTC | CASSLGSSGANVLTF
TRBJ2-2 | 15 | TRBD2 | - | TRBV5-1 | TGCGCCAGCAGCTTCCAGGCGGGAGTAGCCGGGGAGCTGTTTTTT | CASSFQAGVAGELFF
TRBJ1-3 | 14 | - | - | TRBV11-2 | TGTGCCAGCAGCTTGGGCTACTCTGGAAACACCATATATTTT | CASSLGYSGNTIYF
TRBJ2-1 | 14 | - | - | TRBV9 | TGTGCCAGCAGCGCAATCGGCCTCTACAATGAGCAGTTCTTC | CASSAIGLYNEQFF
TRBJ2-1 | 13 | - | - | TRBV11-2 | TGTGCCAGCAGCTTAGTAGGTTGGGCCGAGCAGTTCTTC | CASSLVGWAEQFF
TRBJ2-7 | 13 | - | - | TRBV5-1 | TGCGCCAGCAGCTTGGGGGAGTCCTACGAGCAGTACTTC | CASSLGESYEQYF
TRBJ2-7 | 14 | - | - | TRBV27 | TGTGCCAGCAGCGCCCCGGGAGTAACCTACGAGCAGTACTTC | CASSAPGVTYEQYF
TRBJ2-3 | 15 | - | - | TRBV7-3 | TGTGCCAGCAGCTTAGGAACGGGGAGCACAGATACGCAGTATTTT | CASSLGTGSTDTQYF
TRBJ1-2 | 13 | - | - | TRBV6-5 | TGTGCCAGCAGTTACAGGCCCTCCTATGGCTACACCTTC | CASSYRPSYGYTF
TRBJ2-5 | 13 | - | - | TRBV30 | TGTGCCTGGAGGCCCCGGGCCCGGGAGACCCAGTACTTC | CAWRPRARETQYF
TRBJ1-2 | 14 | - | - | TRBV28 | TGTGCCAGCAGTTTAAGGACGGCTCACTATGGCTACACCTTC | CASSLRTAHYGYTF
TRBJ2-7 | 12 | TRBD1 | - | TRBV30 | TGTGCCTGGGGGGACAGCAGCTACGAGCAGTACTTC | CAWGDSSYEQYF
TRBJ1-2 | 13 | TRBD1 | - | TRBV19 | TGTGCCACGACCGAGACAGGGCGCTATGGCTACACCTTC | CATTETGRYGYTF
TRBJ1-4 | 15 | - | - | TRBV15 | TGTGCCACCAGCAGAGATCAGGGCAGGGGTGAAAAACTGTTTTTT | CATSRDQGRGEKLFF
TRBJ1-4 | 13 | - | - | TRBV29-1 | TGCAGCGTTGTAGAGCCGGGCTCCGAAAAACTGTTTTTT | CSVVEPGSEKLFF
TRBJ1-1 | 17 | - | - | TRBV7-2 | TGTGCCAGCAGCTTGGACCCGGAGCGGCAGGGAGGTACTGAAGCTTTCTTT | CASSLDPERQGGTEAFF
TRBJ2-1 | 16 | TRBD1 | - | TRBV5-1 | TGCGCCAGCAGCACCCTATCCGGGACAGGGTGGAATGAGCAGTTCTTC | CASSTLSGTGWNEQFF
TRBJ2-1 | 13 | TRBD1 | - | TRBV11-3 | TGTGCCAGCAGCATGACAGGGACCACTGAGCAGTTCTTC | CASSMTGTTEQFF
TRBJ2-5 | 16 | TRBD2 | - | TRBV11-2 | TGTGCCAGCAGCTTATCCCAGGGACTAGCACTAGAGACCCAGTACTTC | CASSLSQGLALETQYF
TRBJ2-7 | 15 | TRBD1 | - | TRBV6-1 | TGTGCCAGCAGTGAAGTTTGGGACAGCTCCTACGAGCAGTACTTC | CASSEVWDSSYEQYF
TRBJ2-1 | 16 | TRBD2 | - | TRBV27 | TGTGCCAGCAGTTCCTTGGCTAGCGGGAGTAGGAATGAGCAGTTCTTC | CASSSLASGSRNEQFF
TRBJ1-5 | 12 | - | - | TRBV28 | TGTGCCACCCTCTCGCAGAATCAGCCCCAGCATTTT | CATLSQNQPQHF
TRBJ2-1 | 15 | TRBD2 | - | TRBV5-1 | TGCGCCAGCAGCTCCGGACTAGCGGTTTTCAATGAGCAGTTCTTC | CASSSGLAVFNEQFF
TRBJ2-3 | 13 | - | - | TRBV28 | TGTGCCAGCAGAGTAGATCCAGGGAGTACGCAGTATTTT | CASRVDPGSTQYF
TRBJ2-1 | 16 | - | - | TRBV21-1 | TGTGCCAGCAGCAAAGGGGCTCGGGGACCGTACAATGAGCAGTTCTTC | CASSKGARGPYNEQFF
TRBJ2-6 | 16 | - | few | TRBV4-3 | TGCGCCAGCAGCCAAGATGCGGCTGCCGGGGCCAACGTCCTGACTTTC | CASSQDAAAGANVLTF
TRBJ2-5 | 15 | TRBD1 | - | TRBV4-2 | TGTGCCAGCAGCCAAGGGGGACAGGGTCGGGAGACCCAGTACTTC | CASSQGGQGRETQYF
TRBJ2-7 | 14 | TRBD1 | - | TRBV6-1 | TGTGCCGGGAGGGGACAGGGGGCCTCCTACGAGCAGTACTTC | CAGRGQGASYEQYF
TRBJ2-2 | 16 | TRBD1 | - | TRBV4-2 | TGTGCCAGCAGCCGGGACAGGGCCTCGAACACCGGGGAGCTGTTTTTT | CASSRDRASNTGELFF
TRBJ2-1 | 11 | - | - | TRBV10-3 | TGTGCCATCAAGCAGGGGAATGAGCAGTTCTTC | CAIKQGNEQFF
TRBJ2-7 | 16 | TRBD2 | once | TRBV4-3 | TGCGCCAGCAGCCAATCCCCGGGACTAGCGGGAGACGAGCAGTACTTC | CASSQSPGLAGDEQYF
TRBJ2-1 | 14 | TRBD1 | - | TRBV18 | TGTGCCAGCTCACCAAGGACAGGGGGCAATGAGCAGTTCTTC | CASSPRTGGNEQFF
TRBJ1-5 | 17 | TRBD1 | - | TRBV7-8 | TGTGCCAGCAGCTACCGACAGGGTAGGGAGAGCAATCAGCCCCAGCATTTT | CASSYRQGRESNQPQHF
TRBJ2-3 | 16 | - | once | TRBV7-2 | TGTGCCAGCAGCTTCCTGATAGGGGCTAGCACAGATACGCAGTATTTT | CASSFLIGASTDTQYF
TRBJ1-3 | 14 | - | - | TRBV18 | TGTGCCAGCTCACTCTCGGTGACTGGAAACACCATATATTTT | CASSLSVTGNTIYF
TRBJ2-7 | 14 | TRBD2 | - | TRBV18 | TGTGCCAGCTCACCAGGGACTAGCTGGAGCGAGCAGTACTTC | CASSPGTSWSEQYF
TRBJ2-7 | 13 | - | - | TRBV6-1 | TGTGCCAGCTCAGGGAGTTTTAAGGACGAGCAGTACTTC | CASSGSFKDEQYF
TRBJ2-5 | 14 | TRBD2 | - | TRBV30 | TGTGCCTGGAGTGTAGCGGGAGGGTCAGAGACCCAGTACTTC | CAWSVAGGSETQYF
TRBJ2-3 | 18 | TRBD2 | once | TRBV4-1 | TGCGCCAGCAGCCCGGGACTAGCGGGAGGGCCCAGCACAGATACGCAGTATTTT | CASSPGLAGGPSTDTQYF
TRBJ2-7 | 14 | TRBD1 | - | TRBV7-2 | TGTGCCAGCAGCAGGGACAGAGGATCCTACGAGCAGTACTTC | CASSRDRGSYEQYF
TRBJ2-2 | 12 | - | - | TRBV2 | TGTGCCACCCGATCGAACACCGGGGAGCTGTTTTTT | CATRSNTGELFF
TRBJ1-4 | 16 | - | - | TRBV28 | TGTGCCAGCAGTTTAAAAAGATTTGCAACTAATGAAAAACTGTTTTTT | CASSLKRFATNEKLFF
TRBJ2-7 | 15 | TRBD2 | - | TRBV4-1 | TGCGCCAGCAGCCAGACTTTAGCGGGAGCCTACGAGCAGTACTTC | CASSQTLAGAYEQYF
TRBJ2-1 | 12 | - | once | TRBV7-3 | TGTGCCAGCAGCTTATTTGGGGATGAGCAGTTCTTC | CASSLFGDEQFF
TRBJ1-3 | 15 | TRBD1 | - | TRBV10-1 | TGCGCCAGCAGGCCAACCGGGACAGAGGGAAACACCATATATTTT | CASRPTGTEGNTIYF
TRBJ2-7 | 15 | TRBD1 | - | TRBV4-1 | TGCGCCAGCAGCCAAGTGGACAGGGTTGGCTACGAGCAGTACTTC | CASSQVDRVGYEQYF
TRBJ1-6 | 15 | TRBD1 | - | TRBV5-1 | TGCGCCAGCAGCCCGGGGACAGGGCGGCGTTCACCCCTCCACTTT | CASSPGTGRRSPLHF